Given below is one T cell receptor (beta chain) in context. The antigen it binds to is not known. Within one base of it there is no much larger clone, and no base qualities were kept. The CDR3 contains 19 residues, cysteine and phenylalanine counted. The entry retains the CDR3 DNA only, 57 bases that are in frame from base 1. Trimming leaves V shorter by 3 bases and J shorter by 6 bases, with the junction holding 17 bases beyond the gene matches. The germline V gene (reference sequence) yields SGHNT for CDR1 and YYREEE for CDR2. This sample was included in a study of shared clonotypes between healthy human individuals (TCRdb year 2020). About the full investigation: A few men and two women, aged 18 to 49 years, made up the cohort. Between about 0.85 and 8.9 billion PBMCs per donor were obtained by leukapheresis. For each donor, CD4 naive and CD4 memory were each given three plates, CD8 naive was given two plates, and CD8 memory was given one plate. To estimate repertoire size and how much clonotype sharing occurs between individuals, the study deeply sequenced the blood TCR repertoires of five healthy adults. Different laboratories and diverse techniques were used to prepare libraries and sequence TCR repertoires, to increase sequencing depth and limit assay-specific biases. Study-wide conclusions, independent of this receptor: The genetic and exposure-history diversity represented was limited by the small number of donors. Clonotypes shared by all four sorted-subset donors showed higher generation probabilities than non-shared clonotypes. Across a handful of donors, 5% to 6% of naive CD4, more than 3% of naive CD8, about 2% of memory CD4, and over 0.35% of memory CD8 clonotypes were shared. Sampling was limited to blood, and TCR repertoires in tissue likely differ from TCR repertoires in blood. Incomplete sequencing was indicated by rarefaction of sorted-subset datasets, despite the large sequencing depth. Based on pairwise subsampling, the degree of clonotype sharing among donors was expected to be affected by sequencing depth. Estimated clonotype richness was generally larger for naive than for memory subsets.

Using the deep immunoSEQ assay, multiplex PCR amplified TCR CDR3 regions from genomic DNA. Extracted genomic DNA from each cell subset was spread evenly across all wells of several immunoSEQ 96-well plates, with each plate serving as a replicate. Each replicate PCR for sorted subsets received about 200 ng genomic DNA, equal to tens of thousands of T cell genomes. The purified libraries were quantified using a Qubit 3.0 fluorometer, sized with a Bioanalyzer 2100, and then quantified again using the KAPA Library Quantification kit. A separate single-read 150-cycle Illumina NextSeq 550 flow cell was used to sequence each immunoSEQ 96-well plate. In the paper's pipeline: Because only junctional sequences without quality scores were contained in the immunoSEQ output, filtering matching that applied to full-length reads could not be performed. Sequences were annotated with PyIR, a Python wrapper for IgBLAST v1.9, using IMGT germline references to assign V/J genes and CDR3. Any read was removed if the V/J assignment was weak (E-value above 1e-6), the CDR3 was missing, or the read contained stop codons, out-of-frame junctions, or ambiguous translated residues. V3J clonotypes were defined as sequences sharing an identical inferred V gene, J gene, and CDR3 amino acid sequence. Percentage overlap between repertoires was computed as shared unique clonotypes divided by the size of the smaller repertoire. Three approaches were used to assess repertoire richness: RTK rarefaction, the Chao1 estimator, and Recon v2.1 estimates of unobserved clonotypes. For all TCRbeta clonotypes obtained by the gDNA method from a few donors, generation probabilities were computed with OLGA. The table was pulled from immuneACCESS by TCRdb, which kept in-frame rearrangements only. Such tables lose some clones; where checked, under half of the loss comes from unresolved V genes, and the rest has no known cause. V and J calls and clone size follow that table, whereas D and trimming were derived from the DNA. This sample holds more than 1.2 million clones; about 98.5% were observed only once. Clones ranked in the top ten supply 0.36% of the sample.

Healthy HIV-negative adults with no recently reported acute infections or vaccinations were included as donors. Only Caucasian adults living in Nashville, Tennessee, USA were represented among the donors. CD4+ T cells were enriched through magnetic negative selection, after which naive cells were positively selected on CD45RA and the remaining negative fraction served as the memory subset. After blood collection by leukapheresis, PBMCs were isolated using Ficoll-Histopaque density gradient centrifugation and then cryopreserved in the vapor phase of liquid nitrogen. Analytical flow cytometry was used to check the purity and quantity of each magnetically sorted T cell population. Genomic DNA was isolated from each sorted fraction and quantified by UV absorbance on a Nanodrop 2000c.

Sequencing was carried out using naive CD4+ T cells sorted from blood. The cell subset or site label on this specimen signifies: CD45RA+ positively selected. This clonotype was sampled from a man aged 25 to 40 in good health. The sequence is built from TRBV5-4 and TRBJ2-7, and 14 bases in between align with TRBD2. The sequenced DNA: TGTGCCAGCAGCTCACACGCAGCGGGACTAGCGGGGGATCCATCCGAGCAGTACTTC. Translated, this is CASSSHAAGLAGDPSEQYF.